This T cell receptor beta chain was found in a study of cytomegalovirus exposure and HLA in healthy donors. The germline V gene has CDR1 MGHRA and CDR2 YSYEKL. CDR3 length equals 15 residues. J lost 2 bases, V lost 2 bases, and 2 bases had no gene match. Primers: 60 Vbeta forward and 13 Jbeta reverse. Sequencing was performed with immunoSEQ multiplex PCR; in TCRdb, only in-frame clones are kept and a portion is missing. The data show some 130,000 clones, around 84% seen once. This chain uses TRBV4-1 with TRBJ2-7; 11 nucleotides align to TRBD2. This TCR was sampled from a man in his fifties or sixties in good health and CMV-seronegative. The sequencing sample was made of PBMCs. CDR3 nucleotide sequence: TGCGCCAGCAGCCAATTAGCGGGGGGGCCCTACGAGCAGTACTTC. Translating it yields CASSQLAGGPYEQYF.